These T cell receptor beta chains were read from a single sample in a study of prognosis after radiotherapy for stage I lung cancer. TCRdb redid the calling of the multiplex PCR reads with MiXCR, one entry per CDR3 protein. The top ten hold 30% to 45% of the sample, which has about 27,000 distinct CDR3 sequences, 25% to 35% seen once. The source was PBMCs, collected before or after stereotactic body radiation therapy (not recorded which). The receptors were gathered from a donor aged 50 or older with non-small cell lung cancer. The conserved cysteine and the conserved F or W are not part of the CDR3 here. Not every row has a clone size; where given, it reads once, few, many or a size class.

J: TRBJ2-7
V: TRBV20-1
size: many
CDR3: SAIQGLGEQY

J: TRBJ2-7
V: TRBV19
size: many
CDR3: ASSEGRGNEQY

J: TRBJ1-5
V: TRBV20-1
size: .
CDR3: SARDDGKVNQPQH

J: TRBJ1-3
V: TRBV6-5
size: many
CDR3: ASSYEDGIYSGNTIY

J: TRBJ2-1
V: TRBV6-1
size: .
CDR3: ASSEAVTYRMGHNEQF

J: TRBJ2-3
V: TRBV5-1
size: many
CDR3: ASSLSGTRSTDTQY

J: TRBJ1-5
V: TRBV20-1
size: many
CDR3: SATRDSIPNQPQH

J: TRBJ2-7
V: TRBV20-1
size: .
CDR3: SAVGGVSYEQY

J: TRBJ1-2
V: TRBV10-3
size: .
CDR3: AISGGSVANYGYT

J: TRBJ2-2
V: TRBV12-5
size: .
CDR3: ASGIAGGAVTGELF

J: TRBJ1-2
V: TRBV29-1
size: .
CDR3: SVESGAGGYGYT

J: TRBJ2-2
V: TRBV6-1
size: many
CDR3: ASWMVGGELF

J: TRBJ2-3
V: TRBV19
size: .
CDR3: ASSIDYKATDTQY

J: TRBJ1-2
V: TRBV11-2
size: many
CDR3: ASSPRTGGQNLYGYT

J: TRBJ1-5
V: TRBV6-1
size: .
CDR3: ASSLGQGRNQPHH

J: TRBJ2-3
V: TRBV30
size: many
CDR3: AWSGQGAGEGTDTQY

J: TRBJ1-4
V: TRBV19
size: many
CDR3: ASSRDNEKLF

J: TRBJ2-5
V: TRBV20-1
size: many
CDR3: SARASNQETQY

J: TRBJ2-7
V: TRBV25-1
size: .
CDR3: ASSESDRDYEQY

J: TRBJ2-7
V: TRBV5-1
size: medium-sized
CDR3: ASSLGTGGYEQY

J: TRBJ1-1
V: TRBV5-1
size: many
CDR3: ASTTHAGGEAF

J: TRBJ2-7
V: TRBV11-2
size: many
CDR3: ASSSEGGTGYEQY

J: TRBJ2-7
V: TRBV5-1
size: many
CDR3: ASSEGLAREQY

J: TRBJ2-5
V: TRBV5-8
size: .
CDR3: ASSVPGQGQDTQY

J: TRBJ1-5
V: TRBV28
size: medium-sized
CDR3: ASSPRRGDTYQPQH

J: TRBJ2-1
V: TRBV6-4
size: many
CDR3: ASSDSPGAQGHEQF

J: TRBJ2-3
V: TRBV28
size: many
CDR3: ASSPRRGGTITQY

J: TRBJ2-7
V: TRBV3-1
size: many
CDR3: ASSQDVGLLSYEQY

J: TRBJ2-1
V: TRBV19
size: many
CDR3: ASSPIRTSGGNEQF

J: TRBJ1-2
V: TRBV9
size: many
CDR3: ASSTRTGTKGYT

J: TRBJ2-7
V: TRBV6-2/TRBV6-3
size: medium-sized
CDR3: ASSYRGGAYEQY

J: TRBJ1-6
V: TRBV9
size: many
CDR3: ASSVGTLRNSPLH

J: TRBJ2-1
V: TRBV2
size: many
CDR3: ASSARGSSYNEQF

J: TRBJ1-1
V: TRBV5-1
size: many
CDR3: ASRGQGGNTEAF